The following is a TCR beta chain sequence with its context. The antigen is undetermined. The CDR3 is made up of 14 amino acids. Germline V CDR1 and CDR2: MGHDK, SYGVNS. V was pared by 1 base and J by 9 bases, with 8 bases of the junction left unmatched. Sequenced by immunoSEQ multiplex PCR; TCRdb stores in-frame clones only, minus some. The sample has some 170,000 clones; 85% to 90% are singletons. The sample originates from a study of T cell responses to AZD1222 COVID-19 vaccine. Overall study results and limits: CD4 TCRs associated with vaccination spanned spike, dominating at 160-218 and 743-854. Following two doses of AZD1222, Spike-specific TCR breadth and depth rose.

The chain links TRBV25-1 to TRBJ2-5; 7 nucleotides agree with TRBD1. The sample was peripheral blood, taken on day 0 of AZD1222 vaccination. This sequence was found in an adult in good health. The CDR3 here is CASSEWDSMGAQYF. The CDR3 nucleotides are TGTGCCAGCAGTGAATGGGACAGCATGGGGGCCCAGTACTTC. Together with reference TRBV25-1 and TRBJ2-5, the CDR3 gives the full variable domain: EADIYQTPRYLVIGTGKKITLECSQTMGHDKMYWYQQDPGMELHLIHYSYGVNSTEKGDLSSESTVSRIRTEHFPLTLESARPSHTSQYLCASSEWDSMGAQYFGPGTRLLVL.